The source of this T cell receptor beta chain is a study of cytomegalovirus exposure and HLA in healthy donors. Overall study findings and caveats: The classifier reportedly diagnosed cytomegalovirus status with high specificity and sensitivity.

This clone was seen once. Its antigen is still unknown. This PCR relied on a set of 60 Vbeta primers and 13 Jbeta primers. Using immunoSEQ multiplex PCR, the repertoire was profiled, and TCRdb retains in-frame clones only, with some absent. This sample has 150,000 to 170,000 clones, with approximately 74% found just once. The material sequenced was PBMCs. The TCR comes from a man aged 30 to 45 in good health and CMV-seronegative.

The DNA of the CDR3 is TGTGCCAGCAGCCAAGAAGGTAGAAGGGGCCATATACTGCCTCAAAATCAGCCCCAGCATTTT. This codes for CASSQEGRRGHILPQNQPQHF. J is TRBJ1-5 and V is TRBV14; tentatively, D is TRBD1 (5 bases). With 0 bases removed from V and 4 bases from J, the gap between germline ends came to 28 bases. The length of the CDR3 is 21 residues. Per germline, CDR1 SGHDN and CDR2 FVKESK.